What follows are 30 T cell receptor beta chains derived from one specimen sequenced in a study of blood T cells in healthy people across ages. The authors ran a second PCR of about 7 to 11 cycles using a sample-barcoded 5' primer and a J-beta primer mix. TCRdb processed the 5' RACE reads anew with MiXCR; each CDR3 protein has one entry. The sample holds approximately 730,000 distinct CDR3 sequences, approximately 55% seen once. The sample consisted of blood. The source of these receptors is a man aged 80 or over in good health.

The table lists this clonotype with a few counts. This chain links TRBV7-2 with TRBJ2-5; 10 nucleotides agree with TRBD2. CDR1 and CDR2 from the germline V gene are SGHTA and FQGNSA. There are 15 residues in the CDR3. J lost 5 bases, V lost 1 base, and 4 bases had no gene match. CDR3 DNA sequence: TGTGCCAGCAGCTTAGTCAGCGGGAGGGCGGAGACCCAGTACTTC. Translated, it gives CASSLVSGRAETQYF.

For this clonotype: An end of the junction does not agree with germline; a read error may underlie this. This rearrangement joins TRBV20-1 to TRBJ2-7, with TRBD2 matching over 10 bases. CDR1 and CDR2 (germline): DFQATT, SNEGSKA (reference sequence). There are 14 residues in the CDR3. The CDR3 DNA follows: TGCGGTGCTCAGCGGGAGGGTGTCACCTACGAGCAGTACTTC. Its protein product is CGAQREGVTYEQYF.

This chain joins TRBV6-1 and TRBJ2-7; D gene ambiguous. V was pared by 2 bases and J by 6 bases, with 8 bases between. The CDR3 is 12 residues long. Germline V gives CDR1 MNHNS, CDR2 SASEGT. The CDR3 spells CASSEWGSEQYF. In DNA form, the CDR3 reads TGTGCCAGCAGTGAATGGGGTTCCGAGCAGTACTTC.

There are a few counts of this clonotype. This chain links TRBV20-1 with TRBJ2-5, with D uncertain. Germline CDR1 reads DFQATT; CDR2 reads SNEGSKA (reference sequence). The CDR3 has 13 residues. V gave up 3 bases and J gave up 1 base, with 9 bases separating them. The CDR3 DNA is TGCAGTGCTAGTCCCCGCAGCCAAGAGACCCAGTACTTC. Its translation: CSASPRSQETQYF.

The chain couples TRBV6-1 to TRBJ2-3, with TRBD2 identical over 8 bases. The CDR3 has 15 amino acids. V was pared by 4 bases and J by 14 bases, with 17 bases of the junction left unmatched. Germline lookup yields CDR1 MNHNS and CDR2 SASEGT. CDR3 sequence: CASSGVPGGSRYAYF. The CDR3 DNA follows: TGTGCCAGCAGTGGCGTCCCGGGAGGGAGCAGATACGCGTATTTT.

A few counts support this clonotype. The chain uses TRBV3-1 and TRBJ2-5; 8 bases map to TRBD2. The V and J ends lost 6 bases and 3 bases, in that order; junction bases with no gene match: 9. CDR1 and CDR2 from the germline V gene are LGHDT and YNNKEL (reference sequence). The CDR3 has 15 amino acids. This chain's CDR3 is CASSPWGSGEETQYF. The CDR3 nucleotides are TGTGCCAGCAGTCCCTGGGGTAGCGGGGAAGAGACCCAGTACTTC.

V usage is TRBV20-1 and J usage is TRBJ2-7; D is ambiguous. The DNA end is more similar to TRBJ2-5, so the J call may be wrong. Per the germline V gene, CDR1 is DFQATT and CDR2 is SNEGSKA (reference sequence). This CDR3 region has 13 residues. In nucleotides, the CDR3 is TGCAGTGCTAGAGCCGCGGTCCTGGAGACCCAGTACTTC. This encodes CSARAAVLETQYF.

The V gene is TRBV27, the J gene TRBJ2-2; D possibly corresponds to TRBD1 (5 bases). The CDR3 length is 13 residues. Germline V CDR1 and CDR2: MNHEY, SMNVEV (reference sequence). Trimming removed 5 bases from V and 4 bases from J, with 8 bases in between. CDR3 in amino acids: CASSRQTTGELFF. As DNA, the CDR3 is TGTGCCAGCAGTAGACAGACCACCGGGGAGCTGTTTTTT.

With regard to this clonotype: The DNA is omitted, as the CDR3 cannot be located on it reliably, and the CDR3 follows TCRdb's listing. The CDR3 spells CASSFAPGTPHGDTRYF. The rearrangement links TRBV7-3 to TRBJ2-3; the table names TRBD1, a call not compared with the DNA. The CDR3 has 17 residues if both end residues are counted. Germline V gene data show CDR1 as SGHTA and CDR2 as FQGTGA.

This clonotype has only a few counts. The gene calls are TRBV9 and TRBJ2-4; a possible D gene is TRBD1 (6 bases). Trimming took 0 bases from V and 0 from J, leaving 10 bases between them. The CDR3 is 16 residues long. CDR1 SGDLS and CDR2 YYNGEE come from the germline V gene. The CDR3 DNA reads as TGTGCCAGCAGCGTAGGTCTACAGGGAGCCAAAAACATTCAGTACTTC. Its protein product is CASSVGLQGAKNIQYF.

This chain connects TRBV12-3 or TRBV12-4 to TRBJ1-1, with D unclear. This CDR3 comprises 15 residues. V shed 2 bases and J shed 1 base, with 11 bases lying between them. This CDR3 is CASSLPSMGNTEAFF. In DNA form, the CDR3 reads TGTGCCAGCAGTTTACCCTCGATGGGGAACACTGAAGCTTTCTTT.

The chain joins TRBV28 to TRBJ2-7; D tentatively reads TRBD1 or TRBD2 (5 bases each). CDR3 length equals 14 residues. V shed 6 bases and J shed 0 bases, with 12 bases lying between them. Germline assignment: CDR1 MDHEN and CDR2 SYDVKM. The CDR3 is CASRLGRASYEQYF. CDR3 nucleotides: TGTGCCAGCAGGCTGGGGCGGGCCTCCTACGAGCAGTACTTC.

The V and J genes are TRBV27 and TRBJ2-3; 9 bases map to TRBD2. The CDR3 sequence is 15 residues long. The V and J ends lost 6 bases and 4 bases, in that order; junction bases with no gene match: 8. Germline CDR1 and CDR2: MNHEY and SMNVEV (reference sequence). CDR3 nucleotides: TGTGCCAGCAGGGTTAGCGGGAGATGGTCAGATACGCAGTATTTT. This gives the protein CASRVSGRWSDTQYF.

This clonotype was recorded a few times. This chain links TRBV3-1 with TRBJ2-7, with 9 nucleotides matching TRBD1. Germline V gene sequence: CDR1 LGHDT, CDR2 YNNKEL (reference sequence). The ends lost 4 bases at V and 5 bases at J; junction bases unmatched: 6. The CDR3 is 14 residues long. The CDR3 here is CASSRATGGDEQYF. Here the CDR3 DNA reads TGTGCCAGCAGCCGAGCGACAGGGGGGGACGAGCAGTACTTC.

This chain connects TRBV24-1 to TRBJ2-7, with TRBD1 as a possible D gene (6 bases). The germline V gene has CDR1 KGHDR and CDR2 SFDVKD. V was trimmed by 5 bases and J by 2 bases, leaving 12 bases between them. This CDR3 region has 14 residues. The CDR3 is CATSVPGAPYEQYF. CDR3 sequence (DNA): TGTGCCACCAGTGTACCAGGGGCGCCCTACGAGCAGTACTTC.

The rearrangement links TRBV5-1 to TRBJ2-1; 9 nucleotides line up with TRBD2. Per germline, CDR1 SGHRS and CDR2 YFSETQ. V gave up 3 bases and J gave up 7 bases; unmatched junction bases: 11. This CDR3 has 16 residues. CDR3 region: CASSCFLAGDCNEQFF. In DNA form, the CDR3 reads TGCGCCAGCAGCTGCTTCTTAGCGGGAGATTGTAATGAGCAGTTCTTC. Complete variable domain (other parts from reference TRBV5-1 and TRBJ2-1): KAGVTQTPRYLIKTRGQQVTLSCSPISGHRSVSWYQQTPGQGLQFLFEYFSETQRNKGNFPGRFSGRQFSNSRSEMNVSTLELGDSALYLCASSCFLAGDCNEQFFGPGTRLTVL.

The chain recombines TRBV5-1 with TRBJ2-1; either TRBD1 or TRBD2 may fit D (5 bases each). The CDR3 has 16 residues. V lost 4 bases and J lost 0, with 14 bases in between. Germline values: CDR1 SGHRS, CDR2 YFSETQ. The CDR3 loop is CASSIGDLSSYNEQFF. The DNA for the CDR3 is TGCGCCAGCAGCATCGGGGACCTGAGCTCCTACAATGAGCAGTTCTTC. The full variable domain, completed using reference TRBV5-1 and TRBJ2-1, is KAGVTQTPRYLIKTRGQQVTLSCSPISGHRSVSWYQQTPGQGLQFLFEYFSETQRNKGNFPGRFSGRQFSNSRSEMNVSTLELGDSALYLCASSIGDLSSYNEQFFGPGTRLTVL.

CDR3 nucleotide sequence: TGTGCCATCGGCTCGACAGGAACCTACAATGAGCAGTTCTTC. It encodes CAIGSTGTYNEQFF. V is TRBV10-3 and J is TRBJ2-1; a weak D match, TRBD1 (6 bases). This CDR3 region has 14 residues. The germline V gene has CDR1 ENHRY and CDR2 SYGVKD. V was cut by 8 bases and J by 2 bases, with 13 bases left in between.

This clonotype appeared a few times. The rearrangement joins TRBV12-3 or TRBV12-4 to TRBJ1-1, with TRBD1 matching over 8 bases. V dropped 0 bases and J dropped 0; count of bases not matched to a gene: 3. The CDR3 consists of 16 residues. CDR3 sequence: CASSLADRGLNTEAFF. The DNA for the CDR3 is TGTGCCAGCAGTTTAGCAGACAGGGGACTGAACACTGAAGCTTTCTTT.

The chain links TRBV7-9 to TRBJ2-1; D possibly corresponds to TRBD2 (6 bases). Trimming took off 2 bases at V and 9 bases at J, with 20 bases between the two ends. The CDR3 contains 16 residues. Germline values: CDR1 SEHNR, CDR2 FQNEAQ (reference sequence). CDR3 region: CASSLRISGRQGEQFF. CDR3 nucleotides: TGTGCCAGCAGCTTAAGGATATCGGGGAGGCAAGGTGAGCAGTTCTTC.

The J gene is TRBJ1-6, the V gene TRBV7-2, with D perhaps matching TRBD1 (5 bases). This CDR3 is 14 amino acids long. Germline V gene sequence: CDR1 SGHTA, CDR2 FQGNSA. Between the trimmed V and J ends, which lost 5 bases and 10 bases, there was a span of 15 bases. In DNA, the CDR3 is TGTGCCAGCAGCCCCGGGGCCAATGGGTCACCCCTCCACTTT. This translates into CASSPGANGSPLHF.

This clonotype was seen only a few times. The V gene is TRBV7-2, the J gene TRBJ2-1; possibly TRBD2 for D (5 bases). The CDR3 spans 18 residues. The germline V gene has CDR1 SGHTA and CDR2 FQGNSA. The V end lost 3 bases, the J end lost 0 bases, and 18 bases lay between the germline ends. CDR3 DNA sequence: TGTGCCAGCAGCTTCCAAGCCGGAGGTCCGAGCTCCTACAATGAGCAGTTCTTC. It specifies CASSFQAGGPSSYNEQFF.

CDR3 region: CSANSGRLGAKNIQYF. In DNA form, the CDR3 reads TGCAGTGCTAATAGCGGGAGATTGGGGGCCAAAAACATTCAGTACTTC. This chain joins TRBV20-1 and TRBJ2-4, with 9 bases matching TRBD2. The CDR3 has 16 residues. The V gene end was trimmed by 4 bases and the J gene end by 1 base; junction bases not matched to a gene: 8. CDR1 and CDR2 (germline): DFQATT, SNEGSKA (reference sequence).

J is TRBJ2-1 and V is TRBV3-1, with 7 positions matching TRBD2. With V trimmed by 5 bases and J by 2 bases, 6 bases remained unmatched. Germline assignment: CDR1 LGHDT and CDR2 YNNKEL (reference sequence). The CDR3 length is 15 residues. The CDR3: CASSKKRDPYNEQFF. CDR3 coding DNA: TGTGCCAGCAGCAAGAAGCGGGACCCCTACAATGAGCAGTTCTTC.

This chain uses TRBV28 with TRBJ2-5; 8 bases are shared with TRBD2. This CDR3 has 14 amino acids. The trim removed 6 bases at V and 1 base at J, leaving 4 bases unmatched. CDR1 is MDHEN, CDR2 SYDVKM, per germline. The CDR3 bases are TGTGCCAGCAGCGTAGCGGGACGCCAAGAGACCCAGTACTTC. This sequence encodes CASSVAGRQETQYF.

Comments on this clonotype: Germline and junction disagree at one end, which may indicate a read error. Here the CDR3 DNA reads TGCGCCACCACTAGCAGGAGCGCATCCAATGAGCAGTTCTTC. Protein sequence: CATTSRSASNEQFF. The gene calls are TRBV6-1 and TRBJ2-1, with D perhaps matching TRBD2 (6 bases). The CDR3 extends over 14 amino acids. Germline V lookup: CDR1 MNHNS, CDR2 SASEGT.

The table lists this clonotype with a few counts. This rearrangement joins TRBV6-2 or TRBV6-3 to TRBJ2-1, with 10 bases aligning to TRBD2. Germline V CDR1 and CDR2: MNHEY, SVGEGT. There are 17 residues in the CDR3. The trim removed 2 bases at V and 6 bases at J, leaving 10 bases unmatched. This CDR3 reads CASSYRLAGVPSNEQFF. In DNA, the CDR3 is TGTGCCAGCAGTTACCGACTAGCGGGCGTCCCCAGCAATGAGCAGTTCTTC.

The chain couples TRBV25-1 to TRBJ2-3, with 9 bases that match TRBD2. The length of the CDR3 is 13 residues. Germline loops: CDR1 MGHDK, CDR2 SYGVNS. The V segment lost 7 bases and the J segment 6 bases; nucleotides outside the gene matches: 5. The CDR3 DNA is TGTGCCAGCAACGGCGGGAGGGCCGATACGCAGTATTTT. Translating it yields CASNGGRADTQYF.

The chain uses TRBV28 and TRBJ1-2, with unresolved D. Trimming removed 8 bases from V and 9 bases from J, with 16 bases in between. Germline assignment: CDR1 MDHEN and CDR2 SYDVKM. The CDR3 consists of 12 residues. The CDR3 reads CASGARVGSYTF. DNA for the CDR3: TGTGCCAGCGGAGCTCGGGTTGGGAGCTACACCTTC.

This clonotype was detected a few times. The rearrangement uses TRBV7-2 and TRBJ2-5; TRBD2 matches 8 bases. The CDR3 is 16 amino acids. J was trimmed by 5 bases and V by 1 base; bases with no gene match: 9. Germline V gene data show CDR1 as SGHTA and CDR2 as FQGNSA. The CDR3 nucleotides are TGTGCCAGCAGCTTAGGGACTAGCACCGGCCTGGAGACCCAGTACTTC. Its protein is CASSLGTSTGLETQYF.